This T cell receptor beta chain is drawn from a study of cytomegalovirus exposure and HLA in healthy donors. Study-wide background: Early released data comprised tens of millions of unique TCRs from HLA-typed donors.

Study-wide points: An assumption of roughly uniform sequencing depth across donors underlay the presence/absence analyses. Versus the 666-donor mean, an Asian-associated ancestry cluster reportedly showed fewer N-insertions in a later analysis.

A note on this clone: The antigen remains undetermined.

This CDR3 spans 15 amino acids. Germline V gene data show CDR1 as MDHEN and CDR2 as SYDVKM. With V trimmed by 6 bases and J by 4 bases, 9 bases remained unmatched. PCR used 60 Vbeta primers and 13 Jbeta primers. Using immunoSEQ multiplex PCR, the repertoire was profiled, and TCRdb retains in-frame clones only, with some absent. The profile shows 150,000 to 200,000 clones, around 80% of them singletons. Specimen: PBMCs. The chain combines TRBV28 with TRBJ2-7; TRBD1 agrees at 10 bases. The receptor was derived from a woman aged 40 to 49 in good health and CMV-seronegative. CDR3 sequence reads: CASSPARDRGYEQYV. The CDR3, as DNA: TGTGCCAGCAGCCCTGCAAGGGACAGGGGTTACGAGCAGTACGTC.